This TCR beta chain was captured by sequencing in a study of blood T cell repertoires in COVID-19. Study summary: Sample material is recorded as cDNA or gDNA derived from T cells, B-cell-depleted T cells, or PBMCs.

The Seattle site enrolled patients during active infection and followed them longitudinally. In the original workflow: Estimation of nucleated cell counts relied on the amplification of reference gene primers. TCRdb's table, derived via immunoSEQ multiplex PCR, lists solely in-frame clones and lacks some. D and trimming come from the DNA, and the V and J calls and clone size come from that table. The sample holds 85,000 to 120,000 clones, just under 95% seen once. Per the germline V gene, CDR1 is MNHNS and CDR2 is SASEGT. V shed 2 bases and J shed 12 bases, with 17 bases lying between them. There are 15 residues in the CDR3.

The gene calls are TRBV6-1 and TRBJ1-6; unclear D gene. The source is a woman aged 50 to 65 with COVID-19, enrolled during active disease. Input material: peripheral blood. The CDR3 region has the DNA TGTGCCAGCAGTGAACGGGAACAGTCTGGTGTACCCCTCCACTTT. It translates to CASSEREQSGVPLHF.